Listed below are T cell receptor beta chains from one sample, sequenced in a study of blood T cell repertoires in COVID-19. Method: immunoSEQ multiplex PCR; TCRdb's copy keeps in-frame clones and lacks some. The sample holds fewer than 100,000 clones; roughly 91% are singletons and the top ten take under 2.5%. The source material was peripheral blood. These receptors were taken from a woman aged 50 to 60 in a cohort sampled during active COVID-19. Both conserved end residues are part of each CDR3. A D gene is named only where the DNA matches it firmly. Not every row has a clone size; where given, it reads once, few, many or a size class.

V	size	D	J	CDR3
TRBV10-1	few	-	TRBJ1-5	CASSEQVNQPQHF
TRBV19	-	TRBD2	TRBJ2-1	CASSIGLAGVDEQFF
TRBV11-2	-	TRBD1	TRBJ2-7	CASSHGQGGYEQYF
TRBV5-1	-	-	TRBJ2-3	CASGGGPGTDTQYF
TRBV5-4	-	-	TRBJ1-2	CASSLATPDSLNYGYTF
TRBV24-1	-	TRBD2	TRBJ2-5	CATSGPMAGGFQETQYF
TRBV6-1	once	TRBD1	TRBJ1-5	CASSEARGSGIGNQPQHF
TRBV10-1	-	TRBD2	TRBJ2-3	CASRGERGITDTQYF
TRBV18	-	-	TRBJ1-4	CASSPVVADDATNEKLFF
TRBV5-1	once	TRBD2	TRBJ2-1	CASSDGLAGARGHEQFF
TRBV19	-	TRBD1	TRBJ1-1	CASTVGDRGIREAFF
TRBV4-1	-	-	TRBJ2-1	CASSQDIARQFF
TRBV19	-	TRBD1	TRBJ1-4	CASMQGQALTNEKLFF
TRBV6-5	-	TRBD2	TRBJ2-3	CASSYFGGGATDTQYF
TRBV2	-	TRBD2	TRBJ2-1	CASGGGFDEQFF
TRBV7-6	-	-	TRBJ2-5	CASSPERGLTETQYF
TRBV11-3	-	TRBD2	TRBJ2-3	CASSHSGGAGDTQYF
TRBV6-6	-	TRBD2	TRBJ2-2	CASSLRDYNTGELFF
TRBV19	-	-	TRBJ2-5	CASSPPQGRELNKETQYF
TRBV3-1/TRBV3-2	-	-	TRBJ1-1	CASSPGSMNTEAFF
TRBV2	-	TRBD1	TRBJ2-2	CASSEVRTGTGELFF
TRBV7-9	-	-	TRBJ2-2	CASRTRGNTGELFF